The 19 T cell receptor beta chains given below trace back to one sample, sequenced in a study of T-cell memory formation after mild COVID-19. TCRdb fed the 5' RACE reads into MiXCR, producing one record per CDR3 protein. The sample lists 350,000 or so distinct CDR3 sequences, 20% occurring once. The specimen was PBMCs or a T cell subset sorted from them (not recorded which). The receptors were sampled from a man in his late teens or twenties who had mild COVID-19 (a few samples of this study predate the infection). Cell type and time point are not known.

V and J are TRBV5-1 and TRBJ2-3; 7 bases match TRBD1. This CDR3 region has 16 residues. Germline CDR1 is SGHRS and CDR2 is YFSETQ. V gave up 1 base and J gave up 2 bases; unmatched junction bases: 7. CDR3 protein: CASSLKGARYTDTQYF. The CDR3 DNA reads as TGCGCCAGCAGCTTGAAGGGGGCCCGCTACACAGATACGCAGTATTTT.

The rearrangement links TRBV5-1 to TRBJ2-3, with no clear D. CDR3 length equals 17 residues. From germline, CDR1 is SGHRS and CDR2 YFSETQ. V was trimmed by 1 base and J by 1 base, leaving 16 bases between them. CDR3 coding DNA: TGCGCCAGCAGCTTGACCACTGGGGTGCCTGGCACAGATACGCAGTATTTT. Translating gives CASSLTTGVPGTDTQYF.

This clonotype occurred a few times. The gene calls are TRBV5-6 and TRBJ2-5, with 14 positions matching TRBD2. The CDR3 extends over 16 amino acids. CDR1 is SGHDT, CDR2 YYEEEE, per germline. The V gene end was trimmed by 4 bases and the J gene end by 5 bases; junction bases not matched to a gene: 7. CDR3 amino acids: CASSTRLAGGRETQYF. DNA of the CDR3: TGTGCCAGCAGCACCCGACTAGCGGGGGGGCGGGAGACCCAGTACTTC. The full variable domain, completed using reference TRBV5-6 and TRBJ2-5, is DAGVTQSPTHLIKTRGQQVTLRCSPKSGHDTVSWYQQALGQGPQFIFQYYEEEERQRGNFPDRFSGHQFPNYSSELNVNALLLGDSALYLCASSTRLAGGRETQYFGPGTRLLVL.

This rearrangement joins TRBV4-2 to TRBJ2-7; 7 nucleotides line up with TRBD1. V was clipped by 1 base and J by 4 bases; unmatched bases: 7. This CDR3 contains 15 residues. Germline CDR1 reads LGHNA; CDR2 reads YNFKEQ. CDR3 bases: TGTGCCAGCAGCCAAGGAGGGGGCAGGGGTTACGAGCAGTACTTC. This gives the protein CASSQGGGRGYEQYF.

Details on this clonotype: Since no conserved phenylalanine or tryptophan closes the CDR3, a read error is the likely cause. The rearrangement joins TRBV28 to TRBJ1-5; D is possibly TRBD1 (6 bases). Trimming removed 1 base from V and 7 bases from J, with 11 bases in between. Germline loops: CDR1 MDHEN, CDR2 SYDVKM. This CDR3 comprises 14 residues. The CDR3 DNA sequence: TGTGCCAGCAGTTTATCGGGGGCAGCCCAGCCCCAGCATTAT. It specifies CASSLSGAAQPQHY.

This chain links TRBV28 with TRBJ1-2; TRBD1 matches 9 bases. J lost 0 bases, V lost 1 base, and 9 bases had no gene match. CDR1 and CDR2 (germline): MDHEN, SYDVKM. There are 18 residues in the CDR3. The CDR3: CASSLFAGTGSSNYGYTF. CDR3 DNA sequence: TGTGCCAGCAGTTTATTCGCCGGGACAGGGAGCTCTAACTATGGCTACACCTTC.

This clonotype was counted many times. The chain carries TRBV5-1 and TRBJ1-1, with D unclear. Germline CDR1 and CDR2: SGHRS and YFSETQ. V was shortened by 0 bases and J by 4 bases, with 13 bases between the two germline ends. The CDR3 has 15 amino acids. The CDR3 spells CASSLDGPPITEAFF. CDR3 DNA sequence: TGCGCCAGCAGCTTGGATGGGCCGCCCATCACTGAAGCTTTCTTT.

This clonotype has just a few counts. The chain joins TRBV5-1 to TRBJ1-1; 9 positions match TRBD1. The CDR3 spans 13 residues. J lost 3 bases, V lost 6 bases, and 3 bases had no gene match. The germline CDR1 and CDR2 sequences are SGHRS and YFSETQ. In DNA form, the CDR3 reads TGCGCCAGCAAACAGGGGGCTGACACTGAAGCTTTCTTT. Amino acids: CASKQGADTEAFF.

This clonotype was picked up a small number of times. The chain couples TRBV12-3 or TRBV12-4 to TRBJ1-1; D gene ambiguous. Between the trimmed V and J ends, which lost 6 bases and 5 bases, there was a span of 7 bases. This CDR3 has 11 residues. CDR3 sequence reads: CASSTWTEAFF. CDR3 in DNA: TGTGCCAGCAGCACCTGGACTGAAGCTTTCTTT.

This clonotype showed up just a few times. The chain has TRBV5-6 and TRBJ2-3; 8 nucleotides match TRBD1. This CDR3 comprises 12 residues. V gave up 7 bases and J gave up 5 bases; unmatched junction bases: 3. Germline-derived CDR1 and CDR2 are SGHDT and YYEEEE. The CDR3 nucleotides read TGTGCCAGCCGGGACAGGCTAGATACGCAGTATTTT. Its protein product is CASRDRLDTQYF.

This clonotype was recorded a few times. This chain uses TRBV7-2 with TRBJ2-3; D not resolved. The CDR3 contains 12 residues. Germline V gives CDR1 SGHTA, CDR2 FQGNSA. The V gene lost 4 bases and the J gene lost 6 bases, with 8 bases spanning the gap. The CDR3 sequence is CASSSTVDTQYF. CDR3 nucleotide sequence: TGTGCCAGCAGCTCCACCGTGGATACGCAGTATTTT.

The V gene is TRBV11-1, the J gene TRBJ1-5; no clear D gene. V was trimmed by 2 bases and J by 2 bases, leaving 13 bases between them. The V gene's germline CDR1 is SGHAT and CDR2 FQDESV (reference sequence). This CDR3 has 16 amino acids. CDR3 bases: TGTGCCAGCAGCTTACGCCCAGAGTACGGCAATCAGCCCCAGCATTTT. It yields the protein CASSLRPEYGNQPQHF. Using reference TRBV11-1 and TRBJ1-5 for the parts outside the CDR3, the full variable domain is EAEVAQSPRYKITEKSQAVAFWCDPISGHATLYWYRQILGQGPELLVQFQDESVVDDSQLPKDRFSAERLKGVDSTLKIQPAELGDSAMYLCASSLRPEYGNQPQHFGDGTRLSIL.

The rearrangement uses TRBV7-9 and TRBJ2-7, with TRBD1 identical over 7 bases. The CDR3 extends over 14 amino acids. CDR1 is SEHNR and CDR2 is FQNEAQ in the germline V gene (reference sequence). Trimming took 5 bases from V and 1 from J; bases not matched to a gene: 5. The CDR3 DNA sequence: TGTGCCAGCAGCACAGGGGATGTGTCCTACGAGCAGTACTTC. Translation gives CASSTGDVSYEQYF. Combining the CDR3 with reference TRBV7-9 and TRBJ2-7 gives the whole variable domain DTGVSQNPRHKITKRGQNVTFRCDPISEHNRLYWYRQTLGQGPEFLTYFQNEAQLEKSRLLSDRFSAERPKGSFSTLEIQRTEQGDSAMYLCASSTGDVSYEQYFGPGTRLTVT.

The chain couples TRBV6-5 to TRBJ2-1; perhaps TRBD1 as D (6 bases). The CDR3 loop spans 17 amino acids. CDR1 and CDR2 from the germline V gene are MNHEY and SVGAGI. Trimming pared 0 bases from V and 3 bases from J, leaving 15 bases between. CDR3 region: CASSYSGAVSGYNEQFF. CDR3 DNA: TGTGCCAGCAGTTACTCGGGGGCGGTCAGCGGCTACAATGAGCAGTTCTTC.

This chain connects TRBV2 to TRBJ2-6; D unresolved. V lost 7 bases, J lost 0 bases, and 10 bases lay in between. The CDR3 is made up of 15 amino acids. The germline V gene has CDR1 SNHLY and CDR2 FYNNEI. CDR3: CASKDGSSGANVLTF. The CDR3 nucleotides are TGTGCCAGCAAGGACGGTTCCTCTGGGGCCAACGTCCTGACTTTC. Looking up the rest from reference TRBV2 and TRBJ2-6 gives the full variable domain: EPEVTQTPSHQVTQMGQEVILRCVPISNHLYFYWYRQILGQKVEFLVSFYNNEISEKSEIFDDQFSVERPDGSNFTLKIRSTKLEDSAMYFCASKDGSSGANVLTFGAGSRLTVL.

A few counts support this clonotype. The chain uses TRBV7-9 and TRBJ2-3; D is unresolved. This CDR3 is built from 13 residues. Germline V gene data show CDR1 as SEHNR and CDR2 as FQNEAQ (reference sequence). Trimming stripped 5 bases from V and 6 bases from J, with 12 bases between. CDR3 protein: CASSPAPLDTQYF. The CDR3 bases are TGTGCCAGCAGCCCCGCCCCGCTGGATACGCAGTATTTT.

The V gene is TRBV20-1, the J gene TRBJ2-5, with D tentatively TRBD1 (6 bases). Trimming stripped 6 bases from V and 3 bases from J, with 11 bases between. Germline V CDR1 and CDR2: DFQATT, SNEGSKA (reference sequence). This CDR3 is 12 amino acids long. CDR3 protein: CSAERQEETQYF. The CDR3 DNA reads as TGCAGTGCAGAACGACAGGAAGAGACCCAGTACTTC.

The chain carries TRBV12-3 or TRBV12-4 and TRBJ2-2, with D unclear. Trimming left V 7 bases short and J 1 base short, with 7 bases between. The CDR3 covers 13 residues. The CDR3 DNA follows: TGTGCCAGCACCATCTGGAACACCGGGGAGCTGTTTTTT. This gives the protein CASTIWNTGELFF.

J is TRBJ2-2 and V is TRBV7-2; D is perhaps TRBD1 or TRBD2 (5 bases each). The CDR3 extends over 15 amino acids. Germline-derived CDR1 and CDR2 are SGHTA and FQGNSA. Trimming stripped 7 bases from V and 6 bases from J, with 18 bases between. In nucleotides, the CDR3 is TGTGCCAGCACCCCCCGGGGCCTCGACGCCGGGGAGCTGTTTTTT. Its translation: CASTPRGLDAGELFF.